The clone carrying this T cell receptor (beta chain) was recorded at least ten times. No antigen is known for it. Per the study methods: Researchers built a distant-metastasis classifier for papillary thyroid cancer that drew on CDR3 differences across clinicopathological groups. Using MiXCR, TCRdb reanalyzed the PCR reads. TCRdb's processing, not the study's, gives the V and J calls here. Of tens of thousands of clones listed, about 12% are singletons. This specimen comes from a study of metastatic and nonmetastatic thyroid tumors. Looking at the study overall: Both malignant and benign thyroid patients supplied peripheral blood and tumor or nodule tissue samples, across which the repertoires of these patients were then compared. Study-wide results and limits: A significant increase in TCR beta diversity was reportedly seen in malignant thyroid tumors relative to benign nodules, in blood and tumor.

V trimming: 8 bases; J trimming: 4 bases; junction bases outside the gene matches: 5. The CDR3 extends over 13 amino acids. Each patient went into thyroid surgery without having received any treatment. The V call is TRBV12-3 or TRBV12-4, the J call TRBJ2-1; 7 nucleotides match TRBD2. Sequences were obtained from blood. This receptor was taken from a female donor with papillary thyroid cancer or a benign thyroid nodule (not recorded which). Some clones in this sample may be carry-over from other donors' samples. CDR3 region: CASGDSGYNEQFF. The CDR3 region has the DNA TGTGCCAGCGGAGATAGCGGGTACAATGAGCAGTTCTTC.